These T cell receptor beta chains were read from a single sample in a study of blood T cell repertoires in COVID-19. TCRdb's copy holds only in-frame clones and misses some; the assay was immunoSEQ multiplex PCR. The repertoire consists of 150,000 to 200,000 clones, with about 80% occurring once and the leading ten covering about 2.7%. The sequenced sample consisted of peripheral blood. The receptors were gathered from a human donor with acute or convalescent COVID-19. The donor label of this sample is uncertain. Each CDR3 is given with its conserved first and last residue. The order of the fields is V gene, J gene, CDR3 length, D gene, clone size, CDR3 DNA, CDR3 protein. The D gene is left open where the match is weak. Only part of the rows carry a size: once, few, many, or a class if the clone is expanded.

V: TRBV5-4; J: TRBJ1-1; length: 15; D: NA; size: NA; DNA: TGTGCCAGCAGCTTGGGCGGACGGGAGAACACTGAAGCTTTCTTT; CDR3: CASSLGGRENTEAFF
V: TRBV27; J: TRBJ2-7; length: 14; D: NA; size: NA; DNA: TGTGCCAGCAGGCGAACTCGCGCCTCCTACGAGCAGTACTTC; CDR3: CASRRTRASYEQYF
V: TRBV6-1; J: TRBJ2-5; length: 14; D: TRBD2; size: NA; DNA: TGTGCCAGCGGTGACGGGGGGGCGAGGGAGACCCAGTACTTC; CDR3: CASGDGGARETQYF
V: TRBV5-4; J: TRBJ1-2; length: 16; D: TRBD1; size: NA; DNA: TGTGCCAGCAGCTCCAGGGGGCGAAGCCTAGGCTATGGCTACACCTTC; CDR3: CASSSRGRSLGYGYTF
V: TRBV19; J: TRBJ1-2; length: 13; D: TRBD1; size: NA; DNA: TGTGCCAGTAGGTCCCGGGACAGGGCTGGCTACACCTTC; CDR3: CASRSRDRAGYTF
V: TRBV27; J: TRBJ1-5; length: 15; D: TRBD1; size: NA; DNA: TGTGCCAGCAGTTTGAGACAGGGTATTAATCAGCCCCAGCATTTT; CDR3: CASSLRQGINQPQHF
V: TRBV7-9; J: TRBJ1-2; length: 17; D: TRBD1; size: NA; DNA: TGTGCCAGCAGCCAGTGGACAGGGAGGATGCGGCGCTATGGCTACACCTTC; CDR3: CASSQWTGRMRRYGYTF
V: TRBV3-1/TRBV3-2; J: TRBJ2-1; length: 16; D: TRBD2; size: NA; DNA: TGTGCCAGCAGCCGAGCTACTAGCGGGTCCTACAATGAGCAGTTCTTC; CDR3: CASSRATSGSYNEQFF
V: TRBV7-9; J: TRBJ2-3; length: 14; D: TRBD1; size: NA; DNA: TGTGCCAGCCGGAGGACAGGGGAGGAGAATACGCAGTATTTT; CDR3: CASRRTGEENTQYF
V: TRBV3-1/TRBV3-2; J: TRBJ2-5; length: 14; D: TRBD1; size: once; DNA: TGTGCCAGCAGCCGTGGACAGGGCGGGGAGACCCAGTACTTC; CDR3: CASSRGQGGETQYF
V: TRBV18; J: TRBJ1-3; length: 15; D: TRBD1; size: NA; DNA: TGTGCCAGCTCACCCCGGACAGGGACGGGAAACACCATATATTTT; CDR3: CASSPRTGTGNTIYF
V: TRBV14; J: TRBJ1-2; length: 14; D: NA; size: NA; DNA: TGTGCCAGCAGTCTCCAAGCAGGGAACTATGGCTACACCTTC; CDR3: CASSLQAGNYGYTF
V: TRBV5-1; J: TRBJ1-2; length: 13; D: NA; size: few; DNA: TGCGCCAGCAGCAGGGCGGGCAACTATGGCTACACCTTC; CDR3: CASSRAGNYGYTF
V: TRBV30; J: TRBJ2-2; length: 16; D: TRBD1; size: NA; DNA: TGTGCCTGGACCGACCGGACAGGGAGAAAGACCGGGGAGCTGTTTTTT; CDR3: CAWTDRTGRKTGELFF
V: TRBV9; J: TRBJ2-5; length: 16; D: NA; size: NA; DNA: TGTGCCAGCAGCGCTCACCGCCGGGGGAGTCAAGAGACCCAGTACTTC; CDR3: CASSAHRRGSQETQYF
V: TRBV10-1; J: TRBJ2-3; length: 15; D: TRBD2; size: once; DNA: TGCGCCAGCAGTTTACTAGCGGGGGGATCGGATACGCAGTATTTT; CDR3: CASSLLAGGSDTQYF
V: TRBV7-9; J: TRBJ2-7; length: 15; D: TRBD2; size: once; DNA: TGTGCCAGCAGCTCAAGAGCGGGAGGGTTCTACGAGCAGTACTTC; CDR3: CASSSRAGGFYEQYF
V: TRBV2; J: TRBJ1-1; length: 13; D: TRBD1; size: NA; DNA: TGTGCCAGCACGCCGGACAGGGGGCGTATGGCTTTCTTT; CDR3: CASTPDRGRMAFF
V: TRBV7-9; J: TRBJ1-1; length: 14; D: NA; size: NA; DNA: TGTGCCAGCAGCCAAGATGGAGTGAACACTGAAGCTTTCTTT; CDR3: CASSQDGVNTEAFF
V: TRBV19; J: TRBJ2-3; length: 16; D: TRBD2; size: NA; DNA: TGTGCCAGTAGTCCCCGACTAGCGGGAGGGACAGATACGCAGTATTTT; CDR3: CASSPRLAGGTDTQYF
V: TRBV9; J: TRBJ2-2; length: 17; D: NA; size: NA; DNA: TGTGCCAGCAGCGTCGACCTACAGGGTATATCCACCGGGGAGCTGTTTTTT; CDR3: CASSVDLQGISTGELFF
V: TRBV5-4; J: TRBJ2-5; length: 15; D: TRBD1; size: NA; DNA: TGTGCCAGCAGCTTTGAGGGGGCGCCGGGGGAGACCCAGTACTTC; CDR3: CASSFEGAPGETQYF
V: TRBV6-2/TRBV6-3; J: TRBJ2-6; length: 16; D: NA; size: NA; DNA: TGTGCCAGCAGTTACTACTTCACCTCTGGGGCCAACGTCCTGACTTTC; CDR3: CASSYYFTSGANVLTF
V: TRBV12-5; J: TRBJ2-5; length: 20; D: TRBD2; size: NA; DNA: TGTGCTAGTGGTTTGGCCCCACCCCAGACTAGCGGGGGGGCCAAAGAGACCCAGTACTTC; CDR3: CASGLAPPQTSGGAKETQYF
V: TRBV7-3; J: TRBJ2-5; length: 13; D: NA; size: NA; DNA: TGTGCCAGCAGCCGTGAGAGGGAAGAGACCCAGTACTTC; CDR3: CASSREREETQYF
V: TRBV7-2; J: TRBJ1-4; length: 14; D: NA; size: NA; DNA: TGTGCCAGCAGCTTACGGGGAGGGGGTGAAAAACTGTTTTTT; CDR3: CASSLRGGGEKLFF
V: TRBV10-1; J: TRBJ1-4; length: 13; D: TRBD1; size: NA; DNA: TGCGCCAGCCAGGGGGGACAGGGCGAAAAACTGTTTTTT; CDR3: CASQGGQGEKLFF
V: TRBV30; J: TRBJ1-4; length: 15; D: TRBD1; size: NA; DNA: TGTGCCTGGTCTATCCCCGGGACAGGTGGCGAAAAACTGTTTTTT; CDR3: CAWSIPGTGGEKLFF
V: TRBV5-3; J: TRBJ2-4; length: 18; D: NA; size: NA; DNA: TGTGCCAGAAGCTTGTTCTCGGGGAAGATACTAGCCAAAAACATTCAGTACTTC; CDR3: CARSLFSGKILAKNIQYF
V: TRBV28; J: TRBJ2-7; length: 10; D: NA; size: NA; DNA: TGTGCCAGCTCGGGAAGGGCGCAGTACTTC; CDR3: CASSGRAQYF
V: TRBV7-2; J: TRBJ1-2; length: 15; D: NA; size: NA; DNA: TGTGCCAGCAGCTTAGCGGGCACCGTTAACTATGGCTACACCTTC; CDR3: CASSLAGTVNYGYTF
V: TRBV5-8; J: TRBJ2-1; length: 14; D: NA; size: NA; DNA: TGTGCCAGCAGCTTTACCGAGGGCCGTGGTGAGCAGTTCTTC; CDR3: CASSFTEGRGEQFF
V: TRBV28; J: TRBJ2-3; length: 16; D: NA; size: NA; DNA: TGTGCCAGCAGTTATCCCCCGGGACAACCCAGGGATACGCAGTATTTT; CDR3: CASSYPPGQPRDTQYF
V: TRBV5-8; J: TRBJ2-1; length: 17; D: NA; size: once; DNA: TGTGCCAGCAGCTTGGGTTTAAGGCGGGGCCCGAACAATGAGCAGTTCTTC; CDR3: CASSLGLRRGPNNEQFF
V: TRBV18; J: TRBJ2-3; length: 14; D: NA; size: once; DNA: TGTGCCAGCTCACCCTCGCGGGGTACAGATACGCAGTATTTT; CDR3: CASSPSRGTDTQYF
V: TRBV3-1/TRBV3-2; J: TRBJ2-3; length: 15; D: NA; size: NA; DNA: TGTGCCAGCAGCCAAGGACTGGGTCCCACAGATACGCAGTATTTT; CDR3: CASSQGLGPTDTQYF
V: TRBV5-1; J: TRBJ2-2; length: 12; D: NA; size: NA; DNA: TGCGCCAGCAGCTTGGGCGGCGGGGAGCTGTTTTTT; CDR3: CASSLGGGELFF
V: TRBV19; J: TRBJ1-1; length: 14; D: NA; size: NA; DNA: TGTGCCAGTACCCGGACGGGGATGAACACTGAAGCTTTCTTT; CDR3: CASTRTGMNTEAFF
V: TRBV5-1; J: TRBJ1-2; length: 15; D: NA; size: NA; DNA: TGCGCCAGCAGCTTGGGATATCGCGAGGGCTATGGCTACACCTTC; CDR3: CASSLGYREGYGYTF
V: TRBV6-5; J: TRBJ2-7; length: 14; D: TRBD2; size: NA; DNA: TGTGCCAGCACCCGCGGGACTAATAACGACGAGCAGTACTTC; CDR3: CASTRGTNNDEQYF
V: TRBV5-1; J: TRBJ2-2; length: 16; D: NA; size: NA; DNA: TGCGCCAGCAGCAGGTCCCAACAGGGAAACACCGGGGAGCTGTTTTTT; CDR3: CASSRSQQGNTGELFF
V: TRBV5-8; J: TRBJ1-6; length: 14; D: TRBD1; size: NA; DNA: TGTGCCAGCAGCCCGGGACAGGGATATTCACCCCTCCACTTT; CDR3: CASSPGQGYSPLHF
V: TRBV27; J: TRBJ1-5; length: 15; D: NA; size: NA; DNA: TGTGCCAGCGCCTTCCGCAGGGCGAGCAATCAGCCCCAGCATTTT; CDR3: CASAFRRASNQPQHF
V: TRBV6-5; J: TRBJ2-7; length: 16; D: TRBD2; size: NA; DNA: TGTGCCAGCAGTTACGGGACTAGCGGGAGTTCCCACGAGCAGTACTTC; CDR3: CASSYGTSGSSHEQYF